This TCR beta chain derives from a study of CXCR3-negative and CXCR3-positive naive CD8 T cells. Regarding the study as a whole: CXCR3-positive naive cells had TRB CDR3s that were more hydrophobic than CXCR3-negative naive cells had.

Concerning this clonotype itself: The antigen is undetermined.

Sorting was done in triplicate for each CD8+ T cell subset (about 300,000 cells each). Libraries were UMI-labeled 5' RACE TRB cDNA. TCRdb reprocessed the 5' RACE reads and reports one entry per CDR3 protein, with no DNA. Its listing shows 43,000 or so distinct CDR3 sequences. This clonotype was obtained from a human donor in good health. Some clones in this sample may be carry-over from other donors' samples. The specimen sequenced was naive CXCR3- CD8+ T cells from blood. Subset in this sample: CD45RO-CCR7+CD27+CD95- naive CD8+ T cells lacking CXCR3 (TNR3-).

The CDR3 region is CATSGPYQPQHF. The chain uses TRBV12-3 or TRBV12-4 and TRBJ1-5; TCRdb's D call, TRBD1, is unchecked because there is no DNA. This CDR3 contains 12 residues.